The rows below give T cell receptor beta chains drawn from one sample of a study of blood T cells in healthy people across ages. TCRdb analysed the 5' RACE reads with MiXCR anew, one entry per CDR3 protein. The sample carries about 1.4 million distinct CDR3 sequences, approximately 59% recorded once. The specimen was blood. These receptors were obtained from a young man in good health. The CDR3 runs from the conserved cysteine through the conserved F or W. Each record gives: V gene, J gene, CDR3 protein.

TRBV4-3	TRBJ2-7	CASSQWDTASYEQYF
TRBV20-1	TRBJ1-2	CSTSATGQVGGYTF
TRBV20-1	TRBJ2-7	CSASLPGEQYF
TRBV3-1	TRBJ2-1	CASNGGHNEQFF
TRBV4-1	TRBJ1-1	CASSQPLSQGDEAFF
TRBV7-2	TRBJ1-4	CASSWDSATNEKLFF
TRBV12-3/TRBV12-4	TRBJ1-3	CASSAPNLGNTIYF
TRBV9	TRBJ2-3	CASTTRGLDTDTQYF
TRBV11-1	TRBJ1-2	CASSPRWNYGYTF
TRBV20-1	TRBJ2-1	CSASDYLVSVDNEQFF
TRBV7-9	TRBJ2-5	CASSLNPAAKETQYF
TRBV3-1	TRBJ1-2	CASSLTSDSRSYGYTF
TRBV25-1	TRBJ1-4	CASSERRGAKNEKLFF